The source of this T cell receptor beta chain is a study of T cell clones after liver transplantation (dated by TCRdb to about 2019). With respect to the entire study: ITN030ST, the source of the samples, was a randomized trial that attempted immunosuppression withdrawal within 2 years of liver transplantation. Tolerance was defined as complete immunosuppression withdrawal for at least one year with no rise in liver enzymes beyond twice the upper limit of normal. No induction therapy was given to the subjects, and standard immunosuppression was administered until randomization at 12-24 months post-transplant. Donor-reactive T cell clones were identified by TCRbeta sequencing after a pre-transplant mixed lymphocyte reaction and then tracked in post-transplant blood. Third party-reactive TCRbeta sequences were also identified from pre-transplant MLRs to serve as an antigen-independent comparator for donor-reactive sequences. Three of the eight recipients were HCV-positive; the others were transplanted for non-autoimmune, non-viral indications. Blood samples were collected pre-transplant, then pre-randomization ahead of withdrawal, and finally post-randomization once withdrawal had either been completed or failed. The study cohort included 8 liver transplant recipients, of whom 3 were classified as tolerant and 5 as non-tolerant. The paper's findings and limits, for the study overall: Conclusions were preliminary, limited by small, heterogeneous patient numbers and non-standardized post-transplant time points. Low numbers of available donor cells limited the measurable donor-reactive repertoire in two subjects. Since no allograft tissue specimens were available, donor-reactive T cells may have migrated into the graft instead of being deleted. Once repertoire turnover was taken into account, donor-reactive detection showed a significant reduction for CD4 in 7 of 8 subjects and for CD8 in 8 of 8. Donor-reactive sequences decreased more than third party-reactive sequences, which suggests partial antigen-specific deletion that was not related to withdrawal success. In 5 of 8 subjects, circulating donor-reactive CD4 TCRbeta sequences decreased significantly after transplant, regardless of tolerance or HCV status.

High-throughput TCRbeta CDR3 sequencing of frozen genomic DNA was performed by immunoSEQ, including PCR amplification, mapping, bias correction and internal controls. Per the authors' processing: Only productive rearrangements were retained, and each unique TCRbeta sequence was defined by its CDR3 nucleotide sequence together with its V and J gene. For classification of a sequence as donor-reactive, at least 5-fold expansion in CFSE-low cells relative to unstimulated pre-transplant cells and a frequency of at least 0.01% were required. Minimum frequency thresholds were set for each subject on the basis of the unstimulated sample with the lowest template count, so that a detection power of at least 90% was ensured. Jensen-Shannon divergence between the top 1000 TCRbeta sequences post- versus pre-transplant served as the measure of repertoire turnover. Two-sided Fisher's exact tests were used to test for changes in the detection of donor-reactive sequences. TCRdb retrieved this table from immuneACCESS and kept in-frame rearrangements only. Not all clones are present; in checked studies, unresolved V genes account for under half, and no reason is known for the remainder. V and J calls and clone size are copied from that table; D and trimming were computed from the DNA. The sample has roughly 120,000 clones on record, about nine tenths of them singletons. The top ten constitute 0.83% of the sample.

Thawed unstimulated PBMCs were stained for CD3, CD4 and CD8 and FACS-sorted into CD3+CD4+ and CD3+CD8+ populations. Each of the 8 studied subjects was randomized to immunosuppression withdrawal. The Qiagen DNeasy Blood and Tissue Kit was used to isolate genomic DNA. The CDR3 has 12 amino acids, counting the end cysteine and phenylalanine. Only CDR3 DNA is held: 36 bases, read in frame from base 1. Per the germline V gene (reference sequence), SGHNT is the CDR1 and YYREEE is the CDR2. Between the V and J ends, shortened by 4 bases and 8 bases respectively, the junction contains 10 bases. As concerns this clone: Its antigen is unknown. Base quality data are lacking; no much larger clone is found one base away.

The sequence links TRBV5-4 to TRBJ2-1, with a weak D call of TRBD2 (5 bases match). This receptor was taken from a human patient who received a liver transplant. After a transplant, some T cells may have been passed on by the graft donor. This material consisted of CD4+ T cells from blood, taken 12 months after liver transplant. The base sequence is TGTGCCAGCAGCACCCGGGGAGATGAGCAGTTCTTC. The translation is CASSTRGDEQFF.